This entry concerns a single T cell receptor beta chain. In the study's own analysis: Filtering was not the same, since immunoSEQ gave junction-only sequences without quality scores. Data came from immunoSEQ multiplex PCR; TCRdb stores just in-frame clones and leaves some out. V and J calls and clone size are those listed in that table; D and trimming were worked out from the DNA. Here the sample spans roughly 2,000,000 clones, over 85% being singletons. This specimen comes from a study of shared clonotypes between healthy human individuals. The J segment lost 5 bases and the V segment lost 2 bases, leaving 2 bases of the junction unmatched. The CDR3 has 14 amino acids. Germline lookup yields CDR1 SGDLS and CDR2 YYNGEE. Terminally differentiated effector memory CD45RA+ cells were excluded from the naive CD8 cells, which were CD45RO-negative and positively selected for CCR7.

This chain connects TRBV9 to TRBJ2-1; 9 bases match TRBD1. The sample taken for sequencing was naive CD8+ T cells from PBMCs. The sequence was collected from a man aged 18 to 30 in good health. Some clones in this sample may be carry-over from other donors' samples. The CDR3 nucleotides are TGTGCCAGCAGCGTCGGACAGGGGAACAATGAGCAGTTCTTC. Residues: CASSVGQGNNEQFF.